This TCR beta chain was identified during a study of blood T cells in healthy people across ages. The study, taken as a whole, reports: The fall in TCR beta diversity per million T cells was roughly linear with age. Aged donors had fewer naive CD4+ cells and lower diversity than long-lived donors.

Alongside a J-beta primer mix, a sample-barcoded 5' primer served in a second PCR lasting roughly 6 to 11 cycles. TCRdb redid the calling of the 5' RACE reads with MiXCR, one entry per CDR3 protein. The repertoire holds about 2 million distinct CDR3 sequences, with roughly 49% as singletons. This clonotype has just a few counts. Its antigen remains unknown. CDR3 length equals 17 residues. CDR1 and CDR2 (germline): SGHVS, FQNEAQ. The ends lost 5 bases at V and 2 bases at J; junction bases unmatched: 9. The receptor was derived from a woman between 35 and 50 years old in good health. The chain couples TRBV7-8 to TRBJ2-7; 13 bases map to TRBD2. Material: blood. The CDR3, as DNA: TGTGCCAGCAGCCAAACTAGCGGGGGGGTCCAGACCTACGAGCAGTACTTC. It encodes CASSQTSGGVQTYEQYF.